This T cell receptor beta chain was profiled in a study of T cells in Graves' hyperthyroidism and ophthalmopathy (dated by TCRdb to the late 2010s). Concerning the study at large: Peripheral blood was collected at initial diagnosis, before any treatment. Following sampling, methimazole starting at 30 mg daily was given to hyperthyroidism patients, and high-dose intravenous methylprednisolone was given to ophthalmopathy patients. TCR Vbeta CDR3 sequencing of 120 to 150 peripheral blood samples (over 40 ophthalmopathy, 75 or so hyperthyroidism and some 17 progressor patients) is reported in the paper. A discovery cohort of about a hundred patients, about 44 with Graves' ophthalmopathy and approximately 57 with stable Graves' hyperthyroidism, was used to find distinguishing TCR V-J signatures. Whether ophthalmopathy could be predicted prospectively was tested in an independent validation cohort made up of roughly 20 hyperthyroidism patients plus 17 patients who later progressed to ophthalmopathy. The study also compared thyroid tissue and blood T-cell repertoires from roughly 6 Graves' hyperthyroidism patients. The approximately 90 discovery patients were randomly split 7:3 into training and test sets. Results the study describes overall, beyond this receptor: During validation, the model predicted progression to ophthalmopathy a median of around six months ahead of onset, with just under 71% sensitivity and roughly 72% specificity. Blood samples also contained most of the expanded thyroid clonotypes (frequency above 0.001), which suggests that blood repertoires may reflect thyroid immune responses. In cross-validation, a model built on a 13 V-J signature told ophthalmopathy apart from stable hyperthyroidism with under 90% sensitivity and 81% to 82% specificity, and in testing the same model reached 80%/75%. No statistical method was used to fix the sample size in advance, and group allocation was not hidden from the investigators.

Graves' hyperthyroidism was defined as stable when no progression to ophthalmopathy occurred over 18 months of follow-up. The hyperthyroidism patients were between 18 and 65 years old and newly diagnosed, with a disease duration of less than 2 months. Patients with uncontrolled infections, other autoimmune diseases, pregnancy or lactation were excluded. Diagnoses were based on clinical symptoms, serum thyroxine and TRAb, thyroid ultrasound and orbital computed tomography. Ficoll-Paque density gradient centrifugation was used to isolate PBMCs from approximately 10 ml of fresh peripheral blood. Trizol reagent was used to extract total RNA, and RNA quality was then checked on an Agilent 2100 Bioanalyzer. The TCR beta CDR3 regions were amplified from the RNA transcripts. The first round of RT-PCR for the TCR CDR3 was performed with the HTBI primer set and the Qiagen OneStep RT-PCR kit. Libraries were constructed in a second round of multiplex PCR, after which size selection and purification were performed. The libraries were sequenced on an Illumina HiSeq2000 using paired-end 100 bp reads. The source study handled its data this way. SOAPnuke was used to process the raw data, removing reads that contained adapters or uncalled bases, had a mean Phred below 15, or lacked an exact match to the constant primer or identifier. High-quality paired reads were merged with COPE v1.2.5, and unique nucleotide sequences were defined as clonotypes. Clonotypes were aligned to IMGT TRBV, TRBD and TRBJ reference segments using MiTCR v1.1. The analysis included only V-J combinations with a frequency above 0.0001, which together covered around 99% of the repertoires. A TCS score was defined as the ratio between F50 (clonal expansion) and ExV (chaos), using BLOSUM62-based TCRdist between CDR3 peptides within each V-J. Welch's t-statistics and random forest reduced around 550 V-J features to 13, which were used in a naive Bayes classifier (R e1071). TCRdb reworked the public reads: Q25 trimming with fastp, MiXCR clone assembly, productive beta chains retained. Rows with a matching CDR3 protein are joined into one entry that keeps the most common DNA and genes. What appears here as the V and J calls and clone size reflects TCRdb's work, not the paper's. The sample data list roughly 660,000 distinct CDR3 sequences, and around a sixth of these were observed just once. The biggest ten clones account for around 15% of the sample.

Only a few counts were recorded for this clonotype. The antigen it recognizes is unknown. No base quality information exists; no much larger clone differs at one position. The CDR3 runs 15 amino acids, cysteine and phenylalanine included. The only DNA kept is the CDR3, 45 bases in frame from the first base. The junction shows trimming of 3 bases on V and 4 bases on J, plus 15 bases between the germline ends. CDR1 and CDR2 are read off the germline V gene as SGHDN and FVKESK. The receptor comes from a middle-aged man with Graves' hyperthyroidism. Material: blood. The rearranged chain carries TRBV14 and TRBJ1-1, with no D gene named confidently. CDR3 reads: CASSQGIVPGTEAFF. The DNA sequence is given as TGTGCCAGCAGCCAGGGAATTGTCCCGGGCACTGAAGCTTTCTTT.